Each of the 20 T cell receptor beta chains below was sequenced from the same sample in a study of T cell changes during pregnancy in multiple sclerosis. Some clones are missing from TCRdb's copy, which holds only in-frame ones; the method was immunoSEQ multiplex PCR. Of 50,000 or so clones listed, roughly 92% were seen once; the top ten hold 0.65% to 0.85%. This material consisted of CD4+ T cells from peripheral blood mononuclear cells, taken in the third trimester of pregnancy. These receptors all stem from a female donor with multiple sclerosis, enrolled in a pregnancy study.

This clone has only one observation. V and J are TRBV10-3 and TRBJ2-4; no definite D call. Looked up from germline, CDR1 is ENHRY and CDR2 is SYGVKD. Between the trimmed V and J ends, which lost 0 bases and 6 bases, there was a span of 6 bases. The CDR3 loop spans 13 amino acids. CDR3: CAISESQINIQYF. DNA of the CDR3: TGTGCCATCAGTGAGTCGCAGATAAACATTCAGTACTTC.

CDR3 nucleotides: TGTGCCAGCAGCTTAGACCAACGGAATTCACCCCTCCACTTT. Amino acid sequence: CASSLDQRNSPLHF. The chain employs TRBV7-2 and TRBJ1-6; D ambiguous. The CDR3 sequence is 14 residues long. The V end was cut by 1 base, the J end by 7 bases, with 8 bases between. The germline CDR1 and CDR2 sequences are SGHTA and FQGNSA.

The V gene is TRBV27, the J gene TRBJ2-7; a possible D gene is TRBD2 (5 bases). V lost 5 bases and J lost 9, with 14 bases in between. Germline loops: CDR1 MNHEY, CDR2 SMNVEV (reference sequence). The CDR3 runs 12 residues. The CDR3 nucleotides are TGTGCCAGCAGTCCCCGAGGACTCGGGCAGTACTTC. Protein product: CASSPRGLGQYF.

V is TRBV6-1 and J is TRBJ1-2; 12 nucleotides match TRBD1. CDR1 and CDR2 from the germline V gene are MNHNS and SASEGT. The junction had 11 bases not matched to a gene; V was cut back by 2 bases and J by 4 bases. The CDR3 length is 18 residues. The CDR3, as DNA: TGTGCCAGCAGTGAATCAGGGACAGGGGGCAAGACGCTCTATGGCTACACCTTC. Its translation is CASSESGTGGKTLYGYTF.

The chain recombines TRBV6-6 with TRBJ1-3; 9 bases line up with TRBD1. The CDR3 consists of 16 residues. Germline loops: CDR1 MNHNY, CDR2 SVGAGI (reference sequence). The ends lost 2 bases at V and 4 bases at J; junction bases unmatched: 6. The CDR3 DNA reads as TGTGCCAGCAGTTACCAACAGGGGGCGCCGGGAAACACCATATATTTT. As protein: CASSYQQGAPGNTIYF.

The V call is TRBV7-9, the J call TRBJ2-2; D perhaps matches TRBD1 (6 bases). CDR1 is SEHNR and CDR2 is FQNEAQ in the germline V gene (reference sequence). Trimming took off 5 bases at V and 6 bases at J, with 10 bases between the two ends. The CDR3 is 13 residues long. The DNA for the CDR3 is TGTGCCAGCAGCCGAGGGGGAGCCGGGGAGCTGTTTTTT. It specifies CASSRGGAGELFF.

The genes are TRBV18 and TRBJ1-2; 7 bases are shared with TRBD1. V shed 6 bases, J shed 4 bases, and the junction held 11 bases outside the gene matches. CDR1 KGHSH and CDR2 LQKENI come from the germline V gene. This CDR3 spans 15 amino acids. Written as DNA, the CDR3 is TGTGCCAGCTCCCCCAACCGGGACAGCCCCTATGGCTACACCTTC. Translated: CASSPNRDSPYGYTF.

The J gene is TRBJ1-6, the V gene TRBV5-8; D uncertain. Trimming took 3 bases from V and 7 from J, leaving 11 bases between them. This CDR3 contains 14 residues. Germline V gene lookup returns CDR1 SGHTS and CDR2 YDEGEE. DNA of the CDR3: TGTGCCAGCAGCTCCGGGATCGTGAATTCACCCCTCCACTTT. It specifies CASSSGIVNSPLHF.

The V call is TRBV7-9, the J call TRBJ1-6, with D possibly matching TRBD1 (6 bases). CDR3 length equals 14 residues. CDR1 and CDR2 (germline): SEHNR, FQNEAQ (reference sequence). V lost 5 bases and J lost 4, with 9 bases in between. The chain's CDR3 is CASSTGTYNSPLHF. The CDR3 DNA sequence: TGTGCCAGCAGCACCGGGACATATAATTCACCCCTCCACTTT.

The rearrangement joins TRBV6-5 to TRBJ1-1, with D possibly matching TRBD1 (5 bases). The V gene lost 2 bases and the J gene lost 5 bases, with 12 bases spanning the gap. Germline V CDR1 and CDR2: MNHEY, SVGAGI. The length of the CDR3 is 14 residues. The CDR3, as DNA: TGTGCCAGCAGTTACGGCAGGGTCGTGACTGAAGCTTTCTTT. Translated: CASSYGRVVTEAFF.

The chain uses TRBV9 and TRBJ1-1; tentative D call: TRBD1 (5 bases). The V end was cut by 0 bases, the J end by 10 bases, with 10 bases between. This CDR3 is built from 12 residues. CDR1 is SGDLS, CDR2 YYNGEE, per germline. CDR3 nucleotides: TGTGCCAGCAGCGTAGGGGGGGAAACAGCTTTCTTT. The encoded protein is CASSVGGETAFF.

The chain carries TRBV14 and TRBJ2-3; 10 nucleotides match TRBD1. This CDR3 has 16 residues. The V and J ends lost 0 bases and 3 bases, in that order; junction bases with no gene match: 3. From germline, CDR1 is SGHDN and CDR2 FVKESK. The chain's CDR3 is CASSQDPGQGTDTQYF. The CDR3 coding sequence is TGTGCCAGCAGCCAAGATCCGGGACAGGGGACAGATACGCAGTATTTT.

The V call is TRBV18, the J call TRBJ1-2; TRBD1 agrees at 8 bases. The germline gives CDR1 KGHSH, CDR2 LQKENI. This CDR3 has 15 residues. After removal of 1 base from V and 4 bases from J, the junction contained 5 bases not matched to a gene. Here the CDR3 reads CASSPLGTGGYGYTF. DNA for the CDR3: TGTGCCAGCTCACCACTCGGGACAGGAGGCTATGGCTACACCTTC.

V gene TRBV6-5 combines with J gene TRBJ2-4; D may be TRBD2 (8 bases). Germline values: CDR1 MNHEY, CDR2 SVGAGI. V gave up 7 bases and J gave up 7 bases, with 20 bases separating them. This CDR3 is 15 amino acids long. CDR3 bases: TGTGCCAGCACCGAACGGGGGGGACAGACCAACATTCAGTACTTC. This encodes CASTERGGQTNIQYF.

This chain joins TRBV19 and TRBJ2-1; D perhaps matches TRBD1 (6 bases). CDR1 is LNHDA and CDR2 is SQIVND in the germline V gene (reference sequence). The CDR3 is made up of 15 amino acids. Deletions cut 5 bases from V and 4 bases from J, with 15 bases between. CDR3: CASSLRWGQYNEQFF. CDR3 in DNA: TGTGCCAGTAGTCTGCGTTGGGGGCAGTACAATGAGCAGTTCTTC.

The V gene is TRBV4-2, the J gene TRBJ2-1; TRBD2 is a possible D gene (5 bases). CDR1 is LGHNA, CDR2 YNFKEQ, per germline. V lost 0 bases, J lost 5 bases, and 11 bases lay in between. CDR3 length equals 15 residues. In DNA, the CDR3 is TGTGCCAGCAGCCAAGAGCAGCGGCGGGACAATGAGCAGTTCTTC. Protein: CASSQEQRRDNEQFF.

Only one count was recorded for this clone. The J gene is TRBJ2-1, the V gene TRBV29-1; 12 nucleotides match TRBD2. V gave up 7 bases and J gave up 2 bases; unmatched junction bases: 12. Germline assignment: CDR1 SQVTM and CDR2 ANQGSEA. CDR3 size: 17 residues. The CDR3 sequence is CSAPTKSSGGAYNEQFF. CDR3 DNA sequence: TGCAGCGCTCCAACGAAGTCTAGCGGGGGGGCCTACAATGAGCAGTTCTTC.

The J gene is TRBJ2-2, the V gene TRBV6-6; 8 bases line up with TRBD1. With V trimmed by 6 bases and J by 1 base, 4 bases remained unmatched. The CDR3 length is 15 residues. CDR1 and CDR2 (germline): MNHNY, SVGAGI (reference sequence). The CDR3 DNA reads TGTGCCAGCAGACCGGACAGGGTGAACACCGGGGAGCTGTTTTTT. Protein product: CASRPDRVNTGELFF.

The chain's CDR3 is CASSLTQALQETQYF. The CDR3 DNA follows: TGTGCCAGCAGCTTAACCCAGGCACTTCAAGAGACCCAGTACTTC. The chain has TRBV7-3 and TRBJ2-5; D call uncertain. The CDR3 runs 15 residues. CDR1 is SGHTA, CDR2 FQGTGA, per germline. Trimming pared 0 bases from V and 2 bases from J, leaving 10 bases between.

The chain couples TRBV6-5 to TRBJ2-7, with TRBD2 as a possible D gene (5 bases). Germline CDR1 is MNHEY and CDR2 is SVGAGI. The ends were cut back, 6 bases at V and 3 bases at J, with 12 bases in the middle. This CDR3 region has 13 residues. This chain's CDR3 is CASRPVGVYEQYF. Written as DNA, the CDR3 is TGTGCCAGCAGGCCGGTCGGGGTCTACGAGCAGTACTTC.